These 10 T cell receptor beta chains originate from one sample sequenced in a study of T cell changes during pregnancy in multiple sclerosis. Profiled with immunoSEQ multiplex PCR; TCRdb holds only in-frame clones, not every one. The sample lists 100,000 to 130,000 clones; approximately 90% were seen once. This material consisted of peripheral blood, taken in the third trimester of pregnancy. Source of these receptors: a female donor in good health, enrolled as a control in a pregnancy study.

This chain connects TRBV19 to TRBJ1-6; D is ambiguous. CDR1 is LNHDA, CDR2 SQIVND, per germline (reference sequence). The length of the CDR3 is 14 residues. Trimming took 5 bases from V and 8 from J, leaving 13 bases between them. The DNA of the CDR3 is TGTGCCAGTAGTTCCCCGGGAAGGTATTCACCCCTCCACTTT. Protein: CASSSPGRYSPLHF.

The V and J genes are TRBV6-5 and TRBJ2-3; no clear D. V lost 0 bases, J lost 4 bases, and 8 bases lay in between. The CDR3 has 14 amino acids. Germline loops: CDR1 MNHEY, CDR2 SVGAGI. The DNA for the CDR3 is TGTGCCAGCAGTTACTCGAACTTGGCAGATACGCAGTATTTT. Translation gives CASSYSNLADTQYF.

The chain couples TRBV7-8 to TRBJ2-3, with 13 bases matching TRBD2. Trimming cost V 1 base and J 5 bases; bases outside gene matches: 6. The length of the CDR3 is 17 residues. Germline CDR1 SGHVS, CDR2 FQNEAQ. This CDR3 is CASSLEVLAGGQDTQYF. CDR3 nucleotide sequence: TGTGCCAGCAGCTTAGAAGTACTAGCGGGGGGGCAAGATACGCAGTATTTT.

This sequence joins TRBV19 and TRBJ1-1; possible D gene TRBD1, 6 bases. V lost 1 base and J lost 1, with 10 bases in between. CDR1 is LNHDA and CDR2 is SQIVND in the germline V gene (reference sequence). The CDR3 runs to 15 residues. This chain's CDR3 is CASSIATGWNTEAFF. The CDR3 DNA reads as TGTGCCAGTAGTATAGCCACAGGGTGGAACACTGAAGCTTTCTTT.

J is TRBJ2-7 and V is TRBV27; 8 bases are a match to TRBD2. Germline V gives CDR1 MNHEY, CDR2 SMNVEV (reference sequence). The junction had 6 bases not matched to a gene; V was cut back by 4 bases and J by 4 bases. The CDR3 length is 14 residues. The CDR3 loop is CASSWGTRTYEQYF. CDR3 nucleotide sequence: TGTGCCAGCAGTTGGGGGACTAGAACTTACGAGCAGTACTTC.

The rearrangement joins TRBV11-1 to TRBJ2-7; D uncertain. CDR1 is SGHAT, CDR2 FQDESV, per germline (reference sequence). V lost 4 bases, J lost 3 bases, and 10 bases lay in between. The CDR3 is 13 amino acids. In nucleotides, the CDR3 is TGTGCCAGCAGCTCCACAGAACTCTACGAGCAGTACTTC. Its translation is CASSSTELYEQYF.

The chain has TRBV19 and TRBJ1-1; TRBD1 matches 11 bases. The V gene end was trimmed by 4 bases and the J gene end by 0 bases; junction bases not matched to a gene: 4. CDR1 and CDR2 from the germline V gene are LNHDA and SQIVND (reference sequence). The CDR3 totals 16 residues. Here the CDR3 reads CASSSRDRGMNTEAFF. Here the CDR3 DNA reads TGTGCCAGTAGTAGCCGGGACAGGGGGATGAACACTGAAGCTTTCTTT.

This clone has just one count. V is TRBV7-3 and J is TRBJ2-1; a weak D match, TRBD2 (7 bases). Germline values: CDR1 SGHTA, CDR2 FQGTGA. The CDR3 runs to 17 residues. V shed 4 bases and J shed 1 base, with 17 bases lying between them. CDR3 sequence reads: CASSSPGGRGSYNEQFF. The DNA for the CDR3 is TGTGCCAGCAGCTCGCCCGGGGGGCGGGGGTCCTACAATGAGCAGTTCTTC.

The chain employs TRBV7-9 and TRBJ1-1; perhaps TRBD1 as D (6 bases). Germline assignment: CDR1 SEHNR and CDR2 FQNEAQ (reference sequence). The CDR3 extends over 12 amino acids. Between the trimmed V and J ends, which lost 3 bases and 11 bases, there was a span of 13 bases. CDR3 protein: CASSFSGERAFF. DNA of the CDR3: TGTGCCAGCAGCTTCTCAGGGGAAAGGGCTTTCTTT.

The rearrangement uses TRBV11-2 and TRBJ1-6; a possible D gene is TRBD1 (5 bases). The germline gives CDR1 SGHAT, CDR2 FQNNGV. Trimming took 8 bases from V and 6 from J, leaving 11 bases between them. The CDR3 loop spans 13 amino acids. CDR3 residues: CASLGQINSPLHF. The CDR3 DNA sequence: TGTGCCAGCCTTGGACAAATTAATTCACCCCTCCACTTT. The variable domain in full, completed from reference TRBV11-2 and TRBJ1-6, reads EAGVAQSPRYKIIEKRQSVAFWCNPISGHATLYWYQQILGQGPKLLIQFQNNGVVDDSQLPKDRFSAERLKGVDSTLKIQPAKLEDSAVYLCASLGQINSPLHFGNGTRLTVT.